These T cell receptor beta chains were read from a single sample in a study of shared clonotypes between healthy human individuals. Here immunoSEQ multiplex PCR was the method, and the copy in TCRdb shows in-frame clones only, minus some. This table holds 2 million or so clones, 85% to 95% found once. Material for sequencing was naive CD4+ T cells sorted from blood. The source is a man between 18 and 35 years old in good health. The CDR3 runs from the conserved cysteine through the conserved F or W. D genes are given only for firm matches. Clone sizes are given selectively: once, few, many, or a class where the clone is expanded.

j_call | cdr3_length | d_call | clone_size | v_call | cdr3_aa | cdr3_nt
TRBJ2-7 | 15 | NA | once | TRBV27 | CASTAFGAPSYEQYF | TGTGCCAGCACCGCCTTCGGGGCCCCTTCCTACGAGCAGTACTTC
TRBJ2-3 | 15 | NA | NA | TRBV5-1 | CASSLMGLGTDTQYF | TGCGCCAGCAGCTTGATGGGGTTAGGCACAGATACGCAGTATTTT
TRBJ2-3 | 13 | NA | NA | TRBV7-6 | CASSFDWKDTQYF | TGTGCCAGCAGCTTTGACTGGAAGGATACGCAGTATTTT
TRBJ2-7 | 13 | NA | NA | TRBV5-1 | CASTRGAIEEQYF | TGCGCCAGCACCCGGGGGGCAATAGAGGAGCAGTACTTC
TRBJ1-2 | 15 | NA | NA | TRBV28 | CASSPSRGQVNGYTF | TGTGCCAGCAGTCCATCTCGGGGACAAGTAAATGGCTACACCTTC
TRBJ2-3 | 16 | NA | once | TRBV5-1 | CASSWSGTTSTDTQYF | TGCGCCAGCAGCTGGTCAGGCACCACGAGCACAGATACGCAGTATTTT
TRBJ2-2 | 13 | NA | NA | TRBV27 | CASSLEPGVPVFF | TGTGCCAGCAGTTTAGAGCCCGGAGTTCCGGTGTTTTTT
TRBJ2-7 | 14 | NA | NA | TRBV2 | CASSIEGTTYEQYF | TGTGCCAGCAGTATAGAGGGGACAACCTACGAGCAGTACTTC
TRBJ1-3 | 15 | TRBD1 | NA | TRBV6-5 | CASSRQGNSGNTIYF | TGTGCCAGCAGCCGACAGGGGAACTCTGGAAACACCATATATTTT
TRBJ1-6 | 15 | NA | NA | TRBV7-2 | CASSLAQTAGSPLHF | TGTGCCAGCAGCTTAGCGCAAACCGCGGGTTCACCCCTCCACTTT
TRBJ1-2 | 11 | NA | NA | TRBV30 | CAWSGRYGYTF | TGTGCCTGGAGTGGGCGGTATGGCTACACCTTC
TRBJ2-1 | 13 | TRBD2 | NA | TRBV6-5 | CASSSGLAGEQFF | TGTGCCAGCAGTTCAGGACTAGCGGGTGAGCAGTTCTTC
TRBJ1-1 | 16 | TRBD1 | once | TRBV11-3 | CASSSLGGQGTTEAFF | TGTGCCAGCAGCTCATTAGGGGGACAGGGAACCACTGAAGCTTTCTTT
TRBJ2-7 | 15 | NA | NA | TRBV18 | CASSPRVVPSYEQYF | TGTGCCAGCTCACCACGGGTAGTTCCGTCCTACGAGCAGTACTTC
TRBJ1-2 | 13 | NA | NA | TRBV25-1 | CASSEFGGYGYTF | TGTGCCAGCAGTGAATTTGGAGGCTATGGCTACACCTTC
TRBJ1-6 | 14 | NA | once | TRBV5-6 | CASSRLEGFSPLHF | TGTGCCAGCAGCCGCTTGGAGGGGTTTTCACCCCTCCACTTT
TRBJ2-1 | 14 | TRBD2 | NA | TRBV6-5 | CASSPAGVSNEQFF | TGTGCCAGCAGTCCAGCGGGAGTCAGTAATGAGCAGTTCTTC
TRBJ1-1 | 16 | NA | NA | TRBV6-1 | CASSDRKGGQDTEAFF | TGTGCCAGCAGTGACCGGAAGGGGGGGCAGGACACTGAAGCTTTCTTT
TRBJ2-4 | 15 | TRBD1 | once | TRBV9 | CASSGRDRGQDIQYF | TGTGCCAGCAGCGGTCGGGACAGGGGGCAGGACATTCAGTACTTC
TRBJ2-7 | 17 | TRBD2 | once | TRBV7-8 | CASRRQGLAGGSYEQYF | TGTGCCAGCAGGCGGCAGGGACTAGCGGGAGGCTCCTACGAGCAGTACTTC
TRBJ2-7 | 17 | TRBD2 | NA | TRBV6-4 | CASSDWAGTSGRYEQYF | TGTGCCAGCAGTGATTGGGCAGGGACTAGCGGGAGGTACGAGCAGTACTTC
TRBJ1-2 | 16 | NA | NA | TRBV6-1 | CASSERTPGGSGGYTF | TGTGCCAGCAGTGAAAGGACCCCGGGGGGTTCAGGGGGCTACACCTTC
TRBJ1-2 | 14 | NA | NA | TRBV19 | CASSLAAEMGGYTF | TGTGCCAGTAGTCTAGCGGCGGAGATGGGTGGCTACACCTTC
TRBJ2-1 | 15 | TRBD1 | NA | TRBV6-5 | CASIPNRGVGNEQFF | TGTGCCAGCATTCCTAACAGGGGTGTCGGCAATGAGCAGTTCTTC
TRBJ2-5 | 12 | NA | NA | TRBV18 | CASSRVPETQYF | TGTGCCAGCTCACGGGTTCCAGAGACCCAGTACTTC
TRBJ2-3 | 13 | NA | NA | TRBV10-3 | CAISERGSDTQYF | TGTGCCATCAGTGAGAGAGGGAGTGATACGCAGTATTTT
TRBJ2-1 | 14 | NA | NA | TRBV13 | CASSSQSSYNEQFF | TGTGCCAGCAGCTCCCAGTCCTCTTACAATGAGCAGTTCTTC
TRBJ2-5 | 16 | NA | NA | TRBV7-9 | CASSLPVQANQETQYF | TGTGCCAGCAGCTTACCCGTACAAGCCAACCAAGAGACCCAGTACTTC
TRBJ1-2 | 12 | TRBD1 | NA | TRBV6-1 | CATREGAYGYTF | TGTGCCACGAGAGAGGGGGCCTATGGCTACACCTTC
TRBJ2-2 | 15 | TRBD2 | NA | TRBV6-1 | CASRLAGVKGGELFF | TGTGCCAGCAGGCTAGCGGGAGTGAAGGGCGGGGAGCTGTTTTTT
TRBJ1-4 | 13 | NA | NA | TRBV27 | CASRRVGSEKLFF | TGTGCCAGCAGAAGGGTTGGGAGTGAAAAACTGTTTTTT
TRBJ1-1 | 13 | TRBD1 | NA | TRBV10-1 | CASPLTGGIGAFF | TGCGCCAGCCCCCTGACAGGGGGGATTGGGGCTTTCTTT
TRBJ1-6 | 14 | NA | NA | TRBV5-6 | CASSPTGTNSPLHF | TGTGCCAGCAGCCCTACAGGGACCAATTCACCCCTCCACTTT
TRBJ2-7 | 12 | NA | once | TRBV11-3 | CASSWNIGEQYF | TGTGCCAGCAGCTGGAACATCGGCGAGCAGTACTTC
TRBJ2-5 | 15 | TRBD2 | NA | TRBV7-9 | CASSLMGLAGETQYF | TGTGCCAGCAGCTTAATGGGACTAGCGGGCGAGACCCAGTACTTC
TRBJ1-1 | 13 | NA | NA | TRBV19 | CASRRRSNTEAFF | TGTGCCAGCCGCCGACGTTCGAACACTGAAGCTTTCTTT
TRBJ2-7 | 16 | NA | NA | TRBV16 | CASSQSMVVSSYEQYF | TGTGCCAGCAGCCAATCGATGGTAGTGAGCTCCTACGAGCAGTACTTC
TRBJ2-7 | 15 | NA | NA | TRBV19 | CASSIESGHPWEQYF | TGTGCCAGTAGTATAGAATCAGGACATCCCTGGGAGCAGTACTTC
TRBJ2-7 | 14 | TRBD1 | NA | TRBV5-1 | CASSRTGATYEQYF | TGCGCCAGCAGCCGGACAGGGGCAACCTACGAGCAGTACTTC
TRBJ1-2 | 14 | NA | NA | TRBV18 | CASSPLEANYGYTF | TGTGCCAGCTCACCGCTGGAAGCTAACTATGGCTACACCTTC
TRBJ2-5 | 13 | TRBD2 | NA | TRBV6-5 | CASSVGLQETQYF | TGTGCCAGCAGTGTGGGACTACAGGAGACCCAGTACTTC